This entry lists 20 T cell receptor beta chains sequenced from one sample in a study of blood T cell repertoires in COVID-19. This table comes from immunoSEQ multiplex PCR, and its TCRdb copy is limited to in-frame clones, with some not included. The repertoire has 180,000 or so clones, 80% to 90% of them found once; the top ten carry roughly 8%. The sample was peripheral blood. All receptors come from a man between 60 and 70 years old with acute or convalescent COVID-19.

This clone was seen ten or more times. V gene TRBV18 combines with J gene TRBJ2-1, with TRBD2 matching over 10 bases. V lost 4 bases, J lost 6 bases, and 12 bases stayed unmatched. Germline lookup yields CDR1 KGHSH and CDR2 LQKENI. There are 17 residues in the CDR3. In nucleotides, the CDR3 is TGTGCCAGCTCACTAAATAAGAGGTCTAGCGGGAGCAATGAGCAGTTCTTC. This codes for CASSLNKRSSGSNEQFF.

CDR3 in amino acids: CASSPPGQSLSGNTIYF. CDR3 sequence (DNA): TGTGCCAGCAGCCCCCCCGGACAGAGTCTTTCTGGAAACACCATATATTTT. The chain links TRBV11-3 to TRBJ1-3; perhaps TRBD1 as D (6 bases). Germline assignment: CDR1 SGHNT and CDR2 YENEEA. The CDR3 runs 17 residues. V gave up 5 bases and J gave up 1 base, with 18 bases separating them. The full variable domain, completed using reference TRBV11-3 and TRBJ1-3, is EAGVVQSPRYKIIEKKQPVAFWCNPISGHNTLYWYLQNLGQGPELLIRYENEEAVDDSQLPKDRFSAERLKGVDSTLKIQPAELGDSAVYLCASSPPGQSLSGNTIYFGEGSWLTVV.

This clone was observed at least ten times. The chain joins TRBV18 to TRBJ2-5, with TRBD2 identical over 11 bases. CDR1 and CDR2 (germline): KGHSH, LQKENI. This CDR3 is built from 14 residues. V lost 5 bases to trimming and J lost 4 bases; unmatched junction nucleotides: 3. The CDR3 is CASSRLAGIETQYF. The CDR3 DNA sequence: TGTGCCAGCTCAAGACTAGCGGGAATAGAGACCCAGTACTTC. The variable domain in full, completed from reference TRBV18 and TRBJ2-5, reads NAGVMQNPRHLVRRRGQEARLRCSPMKGHSHVYWYRQLPEEGLKFMVYLQKENIIDESGMPKERFSAEFPKEGPSILRIQQVVRGDSAAYFCASSRLAGIETQYFGPGTRLLVL.

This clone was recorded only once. CDR3 DNA: TGTGCCAGCAGTTTAAGGAGTAAGACTGAAGCTTTCTTT. Translated: CASSLRSKTEAFF. The J gene is TRBJ1-1, the V gene TRBV27, with D hard to call. Trimming left V 2 bases short and J 5 bases short, with 9 bases between. The CDR3 runs to 13 residues. Germline CDR1 and CDR2: MNHEY and SMNVEV (reference sequence).

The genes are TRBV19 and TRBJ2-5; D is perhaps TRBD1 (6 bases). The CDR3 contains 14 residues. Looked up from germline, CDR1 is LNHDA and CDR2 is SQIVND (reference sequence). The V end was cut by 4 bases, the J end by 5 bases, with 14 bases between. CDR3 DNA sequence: TGTGCCAGTAGTACCCCTCGGCAGGGGGAGACCCAGTACTTC. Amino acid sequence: CASSTPRQGETQYF.

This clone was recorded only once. CDR3 DNA sequence: TGCGCCAGCAAACCGTCGAAGGGACAGGAAAATCAGCCCCAGCATTTT. Its protein is CASKPSKGQENQPQHF. This chain joins TRBV10-1 and TRBJ1-5; 8 bases map to TRBD1. Germline CDR1 is WNHNN and CDR2 is SYGVQD (reference sequence). The CDR3 has 16 amino acids. V lost 7 bases, J lost 4 bases, and 12 bases stayed unmatched.

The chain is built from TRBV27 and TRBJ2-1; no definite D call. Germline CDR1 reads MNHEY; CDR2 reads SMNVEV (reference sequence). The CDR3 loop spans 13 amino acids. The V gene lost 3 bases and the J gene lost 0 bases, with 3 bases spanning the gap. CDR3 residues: CASSFRSYNEQFF. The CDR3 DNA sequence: TGTGCCAGCAGTTTCCGCTCCTACAATGAGCAGTTCTTC.

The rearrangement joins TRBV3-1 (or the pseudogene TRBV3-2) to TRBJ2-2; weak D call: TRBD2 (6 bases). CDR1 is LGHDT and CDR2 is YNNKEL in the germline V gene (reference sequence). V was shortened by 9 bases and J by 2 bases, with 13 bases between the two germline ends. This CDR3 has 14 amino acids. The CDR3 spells CASGGSINTGELFF. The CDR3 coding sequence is TGTGCCAGTGGAGGGAGCATCAACACCGGGGAGCTGTTTTTT.

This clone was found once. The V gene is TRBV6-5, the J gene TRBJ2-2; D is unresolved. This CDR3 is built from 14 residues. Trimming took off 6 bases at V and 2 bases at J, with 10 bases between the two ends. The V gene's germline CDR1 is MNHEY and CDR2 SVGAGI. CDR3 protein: CASSRTYNTGELFF. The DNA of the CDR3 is TGTGCCAGCAGCCGCACATATAACACCGGGGAGCTGTTTTTT.

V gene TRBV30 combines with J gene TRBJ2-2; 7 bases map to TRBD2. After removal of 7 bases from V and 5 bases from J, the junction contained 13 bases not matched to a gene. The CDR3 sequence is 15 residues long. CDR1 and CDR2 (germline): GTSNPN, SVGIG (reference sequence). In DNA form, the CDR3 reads TGTGCCTCCTCCCTACTGGCGGGAGAAACCGGGGAGCTGTTTTTT. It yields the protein CASSLLAGETGELFF.

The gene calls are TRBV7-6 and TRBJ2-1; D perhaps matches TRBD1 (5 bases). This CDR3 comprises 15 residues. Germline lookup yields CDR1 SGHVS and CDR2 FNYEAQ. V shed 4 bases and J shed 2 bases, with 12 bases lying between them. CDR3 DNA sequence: TGTGCCAGCAGCTCGCGACAGAGACCCTACAATGAGCAGTTCTTC. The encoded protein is CASSSRQRPYNEQFF.

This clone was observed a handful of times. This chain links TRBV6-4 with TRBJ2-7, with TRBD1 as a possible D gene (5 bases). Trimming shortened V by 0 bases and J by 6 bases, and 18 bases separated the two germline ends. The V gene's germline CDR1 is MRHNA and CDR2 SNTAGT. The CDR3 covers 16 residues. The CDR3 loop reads CASSDSGLGRVSEQYF. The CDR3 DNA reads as TGTGCCAGCAGTGACTCTGGGCTGGGCAGGGTTTCCGAGCAGTACTTC.

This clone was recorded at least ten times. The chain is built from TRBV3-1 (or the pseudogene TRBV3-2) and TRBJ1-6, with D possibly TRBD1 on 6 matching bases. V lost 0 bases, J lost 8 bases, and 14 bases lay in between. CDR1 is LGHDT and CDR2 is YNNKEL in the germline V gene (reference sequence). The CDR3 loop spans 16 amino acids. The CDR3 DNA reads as TGTGCCAGCAGCCAAGAACGGGCAGGGGCCTATTCACCCCTCCACTTT. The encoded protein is CASSQERAGAYSPLHF.

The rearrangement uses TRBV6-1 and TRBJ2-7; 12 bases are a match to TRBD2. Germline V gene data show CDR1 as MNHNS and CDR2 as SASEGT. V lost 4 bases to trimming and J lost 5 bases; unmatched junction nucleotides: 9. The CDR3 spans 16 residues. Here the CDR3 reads CASSVPSGRALHEQYF. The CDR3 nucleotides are TGTGCCAGCAGTGTCCCTAGCGGGAGGGCCCTCCACGAGCAGTACTTC.

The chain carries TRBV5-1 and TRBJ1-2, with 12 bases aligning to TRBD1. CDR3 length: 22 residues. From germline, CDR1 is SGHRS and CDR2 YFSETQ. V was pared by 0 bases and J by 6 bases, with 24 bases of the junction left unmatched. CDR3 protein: CASSLAHRDRGLPTTLIDGYTF. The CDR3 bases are TGCGCCAGCAGCTTGGCCCACCGGGACAGGGGGCTCCCAACGACTCTCATTGATGGCTACACCTTC.

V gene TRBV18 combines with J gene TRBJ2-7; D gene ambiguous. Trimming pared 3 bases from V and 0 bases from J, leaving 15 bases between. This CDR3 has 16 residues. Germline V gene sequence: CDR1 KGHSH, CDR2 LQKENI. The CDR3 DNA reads TGTGCCAGCTCACCCCCTCAACTACCCCTCTCCTACGAGCAGTACTTC. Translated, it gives CASSPPQLPLSYEQYF.

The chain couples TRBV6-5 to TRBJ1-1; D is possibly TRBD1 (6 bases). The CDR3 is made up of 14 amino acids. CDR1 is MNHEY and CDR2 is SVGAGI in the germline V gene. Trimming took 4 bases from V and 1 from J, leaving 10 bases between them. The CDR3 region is CASSSLTGNTEAFF. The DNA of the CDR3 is TGTGCCAGCAGTTCCTTGACAGGGAACACTGAAGCTTTCTTT.

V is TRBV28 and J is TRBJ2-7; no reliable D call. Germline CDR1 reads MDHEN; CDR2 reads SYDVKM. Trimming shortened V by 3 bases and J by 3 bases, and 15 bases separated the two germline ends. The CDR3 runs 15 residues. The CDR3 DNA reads TGTGCCAGCAGTTTCTTTAACAGAGAAGGCTACGAGCAGTACTTC. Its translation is CASSFFNREGYEQYF.

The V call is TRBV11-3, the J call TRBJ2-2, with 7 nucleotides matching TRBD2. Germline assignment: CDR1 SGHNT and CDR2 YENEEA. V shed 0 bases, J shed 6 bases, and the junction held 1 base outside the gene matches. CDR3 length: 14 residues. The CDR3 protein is CASSLEAGAGELFF. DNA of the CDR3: TGTGCCAGCAGCTTAGAGGCGGGGGCCGGGGAGCTGTTTTTT.

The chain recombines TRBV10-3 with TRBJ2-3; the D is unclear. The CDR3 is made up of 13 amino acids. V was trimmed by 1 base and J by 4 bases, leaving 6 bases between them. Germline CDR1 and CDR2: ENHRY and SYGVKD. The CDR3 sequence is CAISEFESDTQYF. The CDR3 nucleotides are TGTGCCATCAGTGAGTTCGAGTCAGATACGCAGTATTTT.